Presented here are 20 T cell receptor beta chains from one specimen sequenced in a study of shared clonotypes between healthy human individuals (dated by TCRdb to 2019 to 2021). To prepare the library, the immunoSEQ multiplex PCR assay was applied. Sourced from immuneACCESS, this table was stored by TCRdb with only in-frame sequences that have V and J called. A share of the clones is absent; for the studies checked, an unresolved V gene accounts for under half, and the remainder has no known explanation. The sample table records more than 2 million clones; nearly 97% of these occur just once. Together, the top ten hold over 0.1% of the sample. Sequences were obtained from naive CD4+ T cells sorted from blood. What this sample's cell subset or site label stands for: CD45RA+ positively selected. These receptors all stem from a man between 18 and 35 years old in good health.

This chain uses TRBV5-1 with TRBJ2-2; D unresolved. CDR1 and CDR2 (germline): SGHRS, YFSETQ. The V end lost 0 bases, the J end lost 2 bases, and 11 bases lay between the germline ends. CDR3 length: 16 residues. The chain's CDR3 is CASSLEAGLNTGELFF. DNA for the CDR3: TGCGCCAGCAGCTTGGAGGCAGGCCTAAACACCGGGGAGCTGTTTTTT.

This chain connects TRBV10-3 to TRBJ1-2; possible D gene TRBD1, 5 bases. The CDR3 length is 12 residues. Per the germline V gene, CDR1 is ENHRY and CDR2 is SYGVKD. Deletions cut 11 bases from V and 6 bases from J, with 16 bases between. The CDR3 here is CAVGEVANGYTF. The CDR3 nucleotides read TGTGCCGTAGGGGAGGTGGCAAATGGCTACACCTTC.

V gene TRBV30 combines with J gene TRBJ2-1; 8 bases fit TRBD1. The CDR3 covers 15 residues. Germline CDR1 GTSNPN, CDR2 SVGIG (reference sequence). J lost 9 bases, V lost 4 bases, and 14 bases had no gene match. CDR3: CAWTSRTGNSFEQFF. The CDR3 DNA reads as TGTGCCTGGACCTCCAGGACAGGGAACTCCTTTGAGCAGTTCTTC.

The rearrangement joins TRBV14 to TRBJ2-7; weak D call: TRBD2 (6 bases). The CDR3 runs 13 residues. Trimming took off 6 bases at V and 2 bases at J, with 11 bases between the two ends. Looked up from germline, CDR1 is SGHDN and CDR2 is FVKESK. The CDR3 loop reads CASSGGKTYEQYF. The CDR3 coding sequence is TGTGCCAGCAGTGGGGGGAAGACCTACGAGCAGTACTTC.

J is TRBJ2-1 and V is TRBV2; D remains ambiguous. The CDR3 extends over 10 amino acids. Germline loops: CDR1 SNHLY, CDR2 FYNNEI. Trimming left V 4 bases short and J 8 bases short, with 3 bases between. CDR3 in DNA: TGTGCCAGCAGTGGATATGAGCAGTTCTTC. It translates to CASSGYEQFF.

The J gene is TRBJ1-5, the V gene TRBV4-3; no firm D call. CDR1 and CDR2 (germline): LGHNA, YSLEER. Trimming took 0 bases from V and 3 from J, leaving 9 bases between them. The CDR3 length is 15 residues. CDR3 loop: CASSQEVGFNQPQHF. The CDR3 coding sequence is TGCGCCAGCAGCCAAGAGGTCGGGTTCAATCAGCCCCAGCATTTT.

In DNA, the CDR3 is TGTGCCAGCAGCTTAGGTGGGGACAACTACGAGCAGTACTTC. Its protein product is CASSLGGDNYEQYF. V and J are TRBV7-2 and TRBJ2-7, with a possible D match to TRBD1 (6 bases). Germline values: CDR1 SGHTA, CDR2 FQGNSA. The CDR3 is 14 residues long. Trimming stripped 1 base from V and 3 bases from J, with 10 bases between. The whole variable domain, remainder taken from reference TRBV7-2 and TRBJ2-7, is GAGVSQSPSNKVTEKGKDVELRCDPISGHTALYWYRQSLGQGLEFLIYFQGNSAPDKSGLPSDRFSAERTGGSVSTLTIQRTQQEDSAVYLCASSLGGDNYEQYFGPGTRLTVT.

The V and J genes are TRBV5-1 and TRBJ1-3; 11 bases map to TRBD1. Germline V gene sequence: CDR1 SGHRS, CDR2 YFSETQ. CDR3 size: 17 residues. J lost 1 base, V lost 4 bases, and 7 bases had no gene match. Here the CDR3 DNA reads TGCGCCAGCAGCGCCGGACAGGGGGCCTTTTCTGGAAACACCATATATTTT. Protein sequence: CASSAGQGAFSGNTIYF.

This clone was observed once. The chain uses TRBV4-1 and TRBJ2-7, with 8 bases matching TRBD2. Trimming took 2 bases from V and 0 from J; bases not matched to a gene: 6. The CDR3 contains 16 residues. Germline values: CDR1 MGHRA, CDR2 YSYEKL. The DNA for the CDR3 is TGCGCCAGCAGCCAACCAACTAGCGGAAACTCCTACGAGCAGTACTTC. Its translation: CASSQPTSGNSYEQYF.

The chain carries TRBV7-2 and TRBJ2-1; 9 nucleotides match TRBD1. The trim removed 5 bases at V and 8 bases at J, leaving 10 bases unmatched. In germline, CDR1 is SGHTA, CDR2 FQGNSA. There are 15 residues in the CDR3. The CDR3 protein is CASSPGQGYTDEQFF. The DNA for the CDR3 is TGTGCCAGCAGCCCTGGACAGGGGTATACAGATGAGCAGTTCTTC.

The chain is built from TRBV30 and TRBJ1-2, with 7 bases lining up with TRBD1. There are 14 residues in the CDR3. CDR1 and CDR2 (germline): GTSNPN, SVGIG (reference sequence). V trimming: 1 base; J trimming: 5 bases; junction bases outside the gene matches: 7. This chain's CDR3 is CAWSGDRVSYGYTF. The CDR3 region has the DNA TGTGCCTGGAGTGGCGACAGGGTTTCGTATGGCTACACCTTC. Complete variable domain (other parts from reference TRBV30 and TRBJ1-2): SQTIHQWPATLVQPVGSPLSLECTVEGTSNPNLYWYRQAAGRGLQLLFYSVGIGQISSEVPQNLSASRPQDRQFILSSKKLLLSDSGFYLCAWSGDRVSYGYTFGSGTRLTVV.

The gene calls are TRBV5-4 and TRBJ2-3; 7 bases match TRBD2. After removal of 0 bases from V and 0 bases from J, the junction contained 4 bases not matched to a gene. CDR3 length: 16 residues. Germline-derived CDR1 and CDR2 are SGHNT and YYREEE (reference sequence). DNA for the CDR3: TGTGCCAGCAGCTTGGGGCGGGAGATCAGCACAGATACGCAGTATTTT. This sequence encodes CASSLGREISTDTQYF.

This rearrangement joins TRBV2 to TRBJ2-1; D gene uncertain. Germline V gene data show CDR1 as SNHLY and CDR2 as FYNNEI. The CDR3 runs 16 residues. V lost 2 bases to trimming and J lost 4 bases, with 15 bases between them. CDR3 loop: CASSERSDRRYNEQFF. In nucleotides, the CDR3 is TGTGCCAGCAGTGAACGGTCGGACCGACGGTACAATGAGCAGTTCTTC.

The chain recombines TRBV4-3 with TRBJ2-1, with 7 bases fitting TRBD2. The junction had 4 bases not matched to a gene; V was cut back by 4 bases and J by 1 base. This CDR3 has 15 amino acids. The germline V gene has CDR1 LGHNA and CDR2 YSLEER. The CDR3 loop reads CASSPPGGSYNEQFF. CDR3 DNA sequence: TGCGCCAGCAGCCCACCGGGGGGTTCCTACAATGAGCAGTTCTTC.

The chain couples TRBV5-6 to TRBJ1-2; TRBD1 matches at 8 bases. Germline CDR1 reads SGHDT; CDR2 reads YYEEEE. Germline trimming cut 3 bases from V and 5 bases from J; bases unmatched to any gene: 6. The CDR3 has 14 amino acids. CDR3 amino acids: CASSSTGEIYGYTF. The CDR3 DNA reads TGTGCCAGCAGCTCGACAGGGGAGATTTATGGCTACACCTTC. Together with reference TRBV5-6 and TRBJ1-2, the CDR3 gives the full variable domain: DAGVTQSPTHLIKTRGQQVTLRCSPKSGHDTVSWYQQALGQGPQFIFQYYEEEERQRGNFPDRFSGHQFPNYSSELNVNALLLGDSALYLCASSSTGEIYGYTFGSGTRLTVV.

A note on this clone: Distinct nucleotide sequences in the sample also encode this CDR3. The rearrangement joins TRBV6-1 to TRBJ2-7; D not certain. CDR1 is MNHNS, CDR2 SASEGT, per germline. This CDR3 is 11 amino acids long. V was cut by 4 bases and J by 2 bases, with 3 bases left in between. The CDR3 loop reads CASSVTYEQYF. The CDR3 region has the DNA TGTGCCAGCAGTGTTACCTACGAGCAGTACTTC.

V gene TRBV28 combines with J gene TRBJ1-5; TRBD1 matches at 7 bases. The CDR3 totals 13 residues. Unmatched junction bases numbered 2, after V lost 8 bases and J lost 1 base. Germline CDR1 is MDHEN and CDR2 is SYDVKM. DNA of the CDR3: TGTGCCAGCTTGACAGGGAGCAATCAGCCCCAGCATTTT. Its translation is CASLTGSNQPQHF. The variable domain in full, with the rest retrieved from reference TRBV28 and TRBJ1-5, is DVKVTQSSRYLVKRTGEKVFLECVQDMDHENMFWYRQDPGLGLRLIYFSYDVKMKEKGDIPEGYSVSREKKERFSLILESASTNQTSMYLCASLTGSNQPQHFGDGTRLSIL.

The chain uses TRBV25-1 and TRBJ2-3; D may be TRBD1 or TRBD2 (5 bases each). Deletions cut 4 bases from V and 3 bases from J, with 11 bases between. This CDR3 has 14 residues. In germline, CDR1 is MGHDK, CDR2 SYGVNS. The CDR3 region has the DNA TGTGCCAGCAGTGGGGGGTCTATAACAGATACGCAGTATTTT. Its translation: CASSGGSITDTQYF.

On this clone itself: Other DNA variants within this sample encode the same CDR3. The chain carries TRBV5-1 and TRBJ2-7; TRBD1 agrees at 9 bases. Germline loops: CDR1 SGHRS, CDR2 YFSETQ. This CDR3 contains 14 residues. V shed 1 base, J shed 6 bases, and the junction held 5 bases outside the gene matches. The CDR3 is CASSLRDRVGEQYF. The CDR3 DNA follows: TGCGCCAGCAGCTTGAGGGACAGGGTGGGCGAGCAGTACTTC.

The V and J genes are TRBV6-5 and TRBJ1-1; possible D gene TRBD1, 5 bases. This CDR3 has 15 residues. Germline V gene lookup returns CDR1 MNHEY and CDR2 SVGAGI. Trimming removed 6 bases at V and 1 base at J, with 15 bases between. In nucleotides, the CDR3 is TGTGCCAGCAGCAGAGCAGGGTCTGGGAACACTGAAGCTTTCTTT. Residues: CASSRAGSGNTEAFF.